The present entry profiles one T cell receptor (beta chain) with its context. These data come from a study of blood T cell repertoires in COVID-19. Germline CDR1 and CDR2: MNHEY and SVGEGT. This CDR3 comprises 15 residues. Trimming took 0 bases from V and 4 from J, leaving 12 bases between them. Produced via immunoSEQ multiplex PCR; TCRdb's table is partial and in-frame only. The sample records a few hundred thousand clones, 88% being singletons. The chain carries TRBV6-2 or TRBV6-3 and TRBJ1-2, with D unresolved. This TCR was recovered from a man aged 25 to 45 who had recovered from COVID-19. The sequenced sample was PBMCs or T cells enriched from blood (not recorded which). The CDR3 reads CASSYSAVWAYGYTF. In DNA form, the CDR3 reads TGTGCCAGCAGTTACTCCGCCGTGTGGGCCTATGGCTACACCTTC.